The 27 T cell receptor beta chains below were found in one sample sequenced in a study of shared clonotypes between healthy human individuals. Produced via immunoSEQ multiplex PCR; TCRdb's table is partial and in-frame only. The repertoire holds hundreds of thousands of clones, with about three quarters as singletons. The sequenced sample consisted of memory CD4+ T cells sorted from blood. The subset is: CD45RA-negative fraction. The origin of the receptors is a woman under 40 in good health.

The chain couples TRBV5-8 to TRBJ2-6, with no clear D. V lost 4 bases and J lost 1, with 15 bases in between. Germline lookup yields CDR1 SGHTS and CDR2 YDEGEE. The CDR3 has 17 amino acids. CDR3 residues: CASSLNSRVSGANVLTF. The DNA of the CDR3 is TGTGCCAGCAGCCTCAATAGTCGGGTTTCTGGGGCCAACGTCCTGACTTTC.

The J gene is TRBJ1-1, the V gene TRBV7-9; the D is unclear. V lost 0 bases, J lost 0 bases, and 5 bases lay in between. CDR1 is SEHNR, CDR2 FQNEAQ, per germline (reference sequence). There are 14 residues in the CDR3. The CDR3 region is CASSLAIMNTEAFF. The CDR3 region has the DNA TGTGCCAGCAGCTTAGCTATTATGAACACTGAAGCTTTCTTT.

The gene calls are TRBV7-9 and TRBJ2-7; 12 nucleotides match TRBD2. The germline CDR1 and CDR2 sequences are SEHNR and FQNEAQ (reference sequence). This CDR3 has 14 residues. J gave up 5 bases and V 6 bases, and 5 bases lay outside the gene matches. CDR3 DNA sequence: TGTGCCAGCAGGTTGACTAGCGGGAGCAACGAGCAGTACTTC. Translation: CASRLTSGSNEQYF. Variable domain in full (rest from reference TRBV7-9 and TRBJ2-7): DTGVSQNPRHKITKRGQNVTFRCDPISEHNRLYWYRQTLGQGPEFLTYFQNEAQLEKSRLLSDRFSAERPKGSFSTLEIQRTEQGDSAMYLCASRLTSGSNEQYFGPGTRLTVT.

In regard to this clone: This CDR3 is also generated by other DNA sequences in the sample. V usage is TRBV28 and J usage is TRBJ2-1; D might be TRBD2 (5 bases). V lost 5 bases to trimming and J lost 8 bases, with 7 bases between them. The CDR3 is 11 residues long. Germline V gives CDR1 MDHEN, CDR2 SYDVKM. The chain's CDR3 is CASSLRDEQFF. In DNA form, the CDR3 reads TGTGCCAGCAGTCTGCGGGATGAGCAGTTCTTC.

This clone was seen ten or more times. The V call is TRBV7-9, the J call TRBJ2-3; 8 nucleotides line up with TRBD2. The CDR3 consists of 15 residues. CDR1 SEHNR and CDR2 FQNEAQ come from the germline V gene (reference sequence). J lost 8 bases, V lost 5 bases, and 12 bases had no gene match. CDR3 loop: CASSRTSGASSTQYF. The CDR3 nucleotides read TGTGCCAGCAGCCGTACTAGCGGTGCGTCGAGTACGCAGTATTTT.

The rearrangement uses TRBV5-1 and TRBJ2-2; 7 bases are shared with TRBD1. The V segment lost 4 bases and the J segment 5 bases; nucleotides outside the gene matches: 11. Germline V gene lookup returns CDR1 SGHRS and CDR2 YFSETQ. This CDR3 spans 16 amino acids. CDR3 in DNA: TGCGCCAGCAGCATTAGACAGGGATCAGGAACCGGGGAGCTGTTTTTT. This encodes CASSIRQGSGTGELFF.

As for this clone: Since a much larger clone is just one base distant, this may be a read error. Other DNA sequences from this sample encode an identical CDR3 as well. The V call is TRBV9, the J call TRBJ1-2; 12 nucleotides agree with TRBD1. V lost 9 bases and J lost 8; bases outside the gene matches: 8. The CDR3 consists of 13 residues. CDR1 is SGDLS and CDR2 is YYNGEE in the germline V gene. CDR3 sequence reads: CATGTGGGRGYTF. The CDR3 nucleotides are TGTGCCACCGGGACAGGGGGCGGGCGGGGCTACACCTTC.

The chain employs TRBV7-3 and TRBJ2-3; D remains unclear. The germline V and J ends were trimmed by 4 bases and 13 bases, with 18 bases remaining between them. The CDR3 covers 13 residues. Germline assignment: CDR1 SGHTA and CDR2 FQGTGA. The DNA for the CDR3 is TGTGCCAGCAGCTCAAATTCCCGTTCGAAGAAGTATTTT. Amino acids: CASSSNSRSKKYF.

Written as DNA, the CDR3 is TGTGCCAGCAGCGCGGACAGGAGCTCCTACAATGAGCAGTTCTTC. Translation gives CASSADRSSYNEQFF. V usage is TRBV7-2 and J usage is TRBJ2-1; 7 nucleotides match TRBD1. Germline loops: CDR1 SGHTA, CDR2 FQGNSA. The junction had 4 bases not matched to a gene; V was cut back by 5 bases and J by 0 bases. The CDR3 loop spans 15 amino acids.

This chain joins TRBV7-2 and TRBJ2-7, with a tentative D call TRBD1 (6 bases). Germline V CDR1 and CDR2: SGHTA, FQGNSA. CDR3 size: 13 residues. Between the trimmed V and J ends, which lost 1 base and 10 bases, there was a span of 14 bases. The CDR3 reads CASSLGTAGEQYF. CDR3 DNA sequence: TGTGCCAGCAGCTTAGGGACAGCCGGTGAACAGTACTTC.

The chain joins TRBV28 to TRBJ1-1; D unresolved. V was pared by 5 bases and J by 5 bases, with 15 bases between. From germline, CDR1 is MDHEN and CDR2 SYDVKM. The CDR3 is made up of 14 amino acids. CDR3 amino acids: CASSPSADRTEAFF. The CDR3 nucleotides read TGTGCCAGCAGTCCCTCGGCGGATAGGACTGAAGCTTTCTTT.

The chain joins TRBV28 to TRBJ2-1, with 10 bases matching TRBD2. Trimming cost V 10 bases and J 8 bases; bases outside gene matches: 17. CDR3 size: 16 residues. In germline, CDR1 is MDHEN, CDR2 SYDVKM. This CDR3 reads CATWPPSGRAVDEQFF. CDR3 nucleotide sequence: TGTGCCACTTGGCCCCCCAGCGGGAGGGCCGTAGATGAGCAGTTCTTC.

The chain carries TRBV7-7 and TRBJ2-2; 10 bases are a match to TRBD1. This CDR3 is 15 amino acids long. Germline CDR1 and CDR2: SSHAT and FNYEAQ (reference sequence). V lost 6 bases and J lost 5; bases outside the gene matches: 6. CDR3 region: CASSRDRGSTGELFF. The CDR3 coding sequence is TGTGCCAGCAGTAGGGACAGGGGTTCTACCGGGGAGCTGTTTTTT.

V usage is TRBV5-1 and J usage is TRBJ2-7; D is unresolved. The CDR3 consists of 14 residues. Germline CDR1 and CDR2: SGHRS and YFSETQ. V dropped 2 bases and J dropped 0 bases, with 9 bases sitting between them. As DNA, the CDR3 is TGCGCCAGCAGCTTAATCGGCAGCTCCTACGAGCAGTACTTC. Amino acids: CASSLIGSSYEQYF.

The chain recombines TRBV19 with TRBJ1-1; TRBD1 is a possible D gene (6 bases). V was shortened by 5 bases and J by 3 bases, with 16 bases between the two germline ends. The germline V gene encodes CDR1 LNHDA and CDR2 SQIVND (reference sequence). The CDR3 is made up of 15 amino acids. Here the CDR3 reads CASSVSGGRDTEAFF. CDR3 sequence (DNA): TGTGCCAGTAGTGTCTCCGGGGGCCGGGACACTGAAGCTTTCTTT.

This clone appeared many times. Other nucleotide sequences in the sample specify the same CDR3. The rearrangement uses TRBV5-1 and TRBJ2-7, with D maybe TRBD2 (5 bases). Looked up from germline, CDR1 is SGHRS and CDR2 is YFSETQ. The CDR3 sequence is 17 residues long. V lost 2 bases, J lost 0 bases, and 18 bases lay in between. The CDR3 is CASSFGVGGFNSYEQYF. CDR3 DNA: TGCGCCAGCAGCTTCGGCGTTGGCGGGTTTAACTCCTACGAGCAGTACTTC. The full variable domain, in which reference TRBV5-1 and TRBJ2-7 provide the parts outside the CDR3, is KAGVTQTPRYLIKTRGQQVTLSCSPISGHRSVSWYQQTPGQGLQFLFEYFSETQRNKGNFPGRFSGRQFSNSRSEMNVSTLELGDSALYLCASSFGVGGFNSYEQYFGPGTRLTVT.

This clone was seen more than once but under ten times. The gene calls are TRBV4-2 and TRBJ2-1, with TRBD2 matching 8 bases. This CDR3 region has 19 residues. Per germline, CDR1 LGHNA and CDR2 YNFKEQ. V shed 0 bases and J 9 bases; nucleotides not matched to a gene: 19. The CDR3 DNA sequence: TGTGCCAGCAGCCAAGATAATGCGGGAGGCCCTCCAGGTGGCGGTGAGCAGTTCTTC. It yields the protein CASSQDNAGGPPGGGEQFF.

A word on this clone: With only one base between it and a far larger clone, this is likely a read error. At the DNA level, this CDR3 is encoded by other sequences in the same sample as well. This sequence joins TRBV7-9 and TRBJ2-1, with D perhaps TRBD1 (6 bases). CDR1 SEHNR and CDR2 FQNEAQ come from the germline V gene (reference sequence). CDR3 length equals 13 residues. V was clipped by 3 bases and J by 9 bases, with 12 bases between them. CDR3 loop: CASSFPPRGEQFF. The CDR3 bases are TGTGCCAGCAGCTTTCCTCCCAGGGGTGAGCAGTTCTTC. Together with reference TRBV7-9 and TRBJ2-1, the CDR3 gives the full variable domain: DTGVSQNPRHKITKRGQNVTFRCDPISEHNRLYWYRQTLGQGPEFLTYFQNEAQLEKSRLLSDRFSAERPKGSFSTLEIQRTEQGDSAMYLCASSFPPRGEQFFGPGTRLTVL.

The CDR3 coding sequence is TGTGCCAGCTCACTTATCGGAACTAGCACAGATACGCAGTATTTT. Its protein is CASSLIGTSTDTQYF. V and J are TRBV18 and TRBJ2-3, with D uncertain. This CDR3 comprises 15 residues. Germline CDR1 KGHSH, CDR2 LQKENI. Trimming removed 4 bases at V and 0 bases at J, with 11 bases between.

The chain couples TRBV18 to TRBJ2-3; D unclear. Per germline, CDR1 KGHSH and CDR2 LQKENI. V was trimmed by 3 bases and J by 6 bases, leaving 22 bases between them. This CDR3 contains 17 residues. This CDR3 reads CASSPETGMNTHDTQYF. The CDR3 nucleotides are TGTGCCAGCTCACCTGAGACTGGGATGAACACACACGATACGCAGTATTTT.

The chain joins TRBV28 to TRBJ1-2; the match to TRBD1 covers 8 bases. V shed 2 bases, J shed 8 bases, and the junction held 7 bases outside the gene matches. This CDR3 has 14 amino acids. Germline V gene sequence: CDR1 MDHEN, CDR2 SYDVKM. This CDR3 reads CASSLTQGALGYTF. The CDR3, as DNA: TGTGCCAGCAGTTTAACCCAGGGGGCGCTAGGCTACACCTTC.

This sequence joins TRBV9 and TRBJ1-1; TRBD1 might be the D (6 bases). The germline V gene has CDR1 SGDLS and CDR2 YYNGEE. Trimming removed 1 base from V and 4 bases from J, with 14 bases in between. The CDR3 loop spans 15 amino acids. As DNA, the CDR3 is TGTGCCAGCAGCGTAAACCCGGGGGCCGGCACTGAAGCTTTCTTT. Residues: CASSVNPGAGTEAFF.

The V call is TRBV28, the J call TRBJ2-3, with 12 bases lining up with TRBD1. Germline loops: CDR1 MDHEN, CDR2 SYDVKM. Losses at the gene ends were 7 bases for V and 5 bases for J; bases not matched to a gene: 10. The CDR3 contains 16 residues. The CDR3 sequence is CASTPGTGGRIDTQYF. The CDR3 region has the DNA TGTGCCAGCACCCCCGGGACAGGGGGCAGAATAGATACGCAGTATTTT.

The chain couples TRBV7-8 to TRBJ2-7, with 7 bases lining up with TRBD2. Looked up from germline, CDR1 is SGHVS and CDR2 is FQNEAQ. The V and J ends lost 10 bases and 3 bases, in that order; junction bases with no gene match: 9. This CDR3 has 13 residues. The CDR3 nucleotides are TGTGCCACCCGCTGGGCTAGCGGCTACGAGCAGTACTTC. As protein: CATRWASGYEQYF. Full variable domain (outside the CDR3, taken from reference TRBV7-8 and TRBJ2-7): GAGVSQSPRYKVAKRGQDVALRCDPISGHVSLFWYQQALGQGPEFLTYFQNEAQLDKSGLPSDRFFAERPEGSVSTLKIQRTQQEDSAVYLCATRWASGYEQYFGPGTRLTVT.

The chain joins TRBV11-2 to TRBJ1-1; D gene unclear. The CDR3 spans 14 residues. Germline loops: CDR1 SGHAT, CDR2 FQNNGV. V dropped 1 base and J dropped 3 bases, with 9 bases sitting between them. CDR3 region: CASSLAEADTEAFF. CDR3 bases: TGTGCCAGCAGCTTAGCTGAGGCAGACACTGAAGCTTTCTTT. The full variable domain, rest sourced from reference TRBV11-2 and TRBJ1-1, is EAGVAQSPRYKIIEKRQSVAFWCNPISGHATLYWYQQILGQGPKLLIQFQNNGVVDDSQLPKDRFSAERLKGVDSTLKIQPAKLEDSAVYLCASSLAEADTEAFFGQGTRLTVV.

The CDR3 reads CASSTGGLTGPMNTEAFF. The CDR3 coding sequence is TGTGCCAGCAGCACAGGGGGGCTGACAGGGCCTATGAACACTGAAGCTTTCTTT. The chain uses TRBV11-2 and TRBJ1-1, with 8 bases matching TRBD1. CDR3 length: 18 amino acids. Trimming at V came to 5 bases and at J to 0 bases, leaving 14 bases not matched to a gene. The germline gives CDR1 SGHAT, CDR2 FQNNGV.

The chain couples TRBV27 to TRBJ2-4; no clear D gene. Trimming shortened V by 2 bases and J by 0 bases, and 14 bases separated the two germline ends. The CDR3 covers 17 residues. Germline CDR1 reads MNHEY; CDR2 reads SMNVEV (reference sequence). This CDR3 is CASSLRHTPLAKNIQYF. The CDR3 region has the DNA TGTGCCAGCAGTTTACGGCATACACCCTTAGCCAAAAACATTCAGTACTTC.